The clone carrying this T cell receptor (beta chain) has only one observation. What it binds is unknown. Profiling relied on immunoSEQ multiplex PCR, and the TCRdb table lists in-frame clones only, not all of them. Of about 100,000 clones in the sample, about 93% are singletons; the top ten hold under 0.7%. The data belong to a study of siplizumab effects on memory and regulatory T cells. Study-level findings and limits: Memory cells seemed less diverse than naive T cells, which also seemed major contributors to the alloresponse. Assignment of a naive or memory phenotype failed for roughly 75-97% of the proliferating CD4+ or CD8+ clones. Siplizumab led to significantly less abundant alloreactive sequences that could be traced back to unstimulated CD4+ memory cells.

Sequencing was performed on Tregs sorted from blood. The TCR was taken from a human donor in good health.

As DNA, the CDR3 is TGCAGTGCTAGCGGGACATACGAGCAGTACTTC. It yields the protein CSASGTYEQYF. The chain links TRBV20-1 to TRBJ2-7, with D perhaps matching TRBD1 (6 bases). V was cut by 3 bases and J by 4 bases, with 7 bases left in between. Germline V gives CDR1 DFQATT, CDR2 SNEGSKA (reference sequence). The CDR3 spans 11 residues.